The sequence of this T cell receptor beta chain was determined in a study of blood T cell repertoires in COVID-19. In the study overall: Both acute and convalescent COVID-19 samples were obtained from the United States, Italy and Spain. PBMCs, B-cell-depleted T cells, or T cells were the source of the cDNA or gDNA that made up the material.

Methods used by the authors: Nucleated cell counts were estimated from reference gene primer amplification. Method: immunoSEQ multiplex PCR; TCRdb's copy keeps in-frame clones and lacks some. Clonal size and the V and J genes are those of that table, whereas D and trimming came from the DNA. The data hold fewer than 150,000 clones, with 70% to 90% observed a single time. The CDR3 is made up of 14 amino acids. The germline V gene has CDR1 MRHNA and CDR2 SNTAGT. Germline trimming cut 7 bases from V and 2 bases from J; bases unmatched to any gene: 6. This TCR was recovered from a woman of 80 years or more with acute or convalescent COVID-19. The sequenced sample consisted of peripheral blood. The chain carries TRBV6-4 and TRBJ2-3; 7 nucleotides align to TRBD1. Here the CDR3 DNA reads TGTGCCAGCACCAAGGACAGGTTCACAGATACGCAGTATTTT. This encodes CASTKDRFTDTQYF.